The 14 T cell receptor beta chains below all came from one sample that was sequenced in a study of T cell responses to AZD1222 COVID-19 vaccine. The repertoire was sequenced with immunoSEQ multiplex PCR; TCRdb's copy has only in-frame clones and lacks some. The sample holds roughly 100,000 clones, roughly 89% seen once. The source was peripheral blood, collected 28 days after the second AZD1222 dose. These receptors originate from an adult who received the AZD1222 COVID-19 vaccine.

The chain couples TRBV28 to TRBJ1-2; D call uncertain. The CDR3 extends over 15 amino acids. Per the germline V gene, CDR1 is MDHEN and CDR2 is SYDVKM. V lost 0 bases to trimming and J lost 2 bases, with 10 bases between them. DNA of the CDR3: TGTGCCAGCAGTTTATGGGCCGACCAAAACTATGGCTACACCTTC. Translation gives CASSLWADQNYGYTF.

The V and J genes are TRBV28 and TRBJ2-7, with D tentatively TRBD2 (6 bases). The CDR3 runs 15 residues. Germline CDR1 reads MDHEN; CDR2 reads SYDVKM. V shed 5 bases and J shed 0 bases, with 14 bases lying between them. The CDR3 nucleotides are TGTGCCAGCAGTGCCCCTCACGGGAGCTCCTACGAGCAGTACTTC. Translation: CASSAPHGSSYEQYF.

The chain recombines TRBV27 with TRBJ2-7, with TRBD1 as a possible D gene (6 bases). V was clipped by 5 bases and J by 7 bases, with 18 bases between them. Germline V gene lookup returns CDR1 MNHEY and CDR2 SMNVEV (reference sequence). The CDR3 is made up of 14 amino acids. The CDR3 DNA reads as TGTGCCAGCAGTCCCGAGTGGGTAGGGGGTGAGCAGTACTTC. It is translated as CASSPEWVGGEQYF.

The V and J genes are TRBV7-3 and TRBJ2-2, with D possibly TRBD1 on 5 matching bases. The CDR3 is 17 amino acids. Per germline, CDR1 SGHTA and CDR2 FQGTGA. V was clipped by 1 base and J by 2 bases, with 14 bases between them. The CDR3 region is CASSLKTSQANTGELFF. The CDR3 DNA reads TGTGCCAGCAGCTTAAAAACCTCACAGGCAAACACCGGGGAGCTGTTTTTT. Looking up the rest from reference TRBV7-3 and TRBJ2-2 gives the full variable domain: GAGVSQTPSNKVTEKGKYVELRCDPISGHTALYWYRQSLGQGPEFLIYFQGTGAADDSGLPNDRFFAVRPEGSVSTLKIQRTERGDSAVYLCASSLKTSQANTGELFFGEGSRLTVL.

V usage is TRBV7-2 and J usage is TRBJ2-3; D gene unclear. The CDR3 has 13 residues. The germline CDR1 and CDR2 sequences are SGHTA and FQGNSA. Trimming removed 1 base at V and 6 bases at J, with 8 bases between. CDR3 bases: TGTGCCAGCAGCTTAGGTCAAGCGGATACGCAGTATTTT. Translation: CASSLGQADTQYF.

The chain couples TRBV19 to TRBJ2-2, with a possible D match to TRBD2 (6 bases). V was clipped by 7 bases and J by 6 bases, with 18 bases between them. The CDR3 is 15 residues long. In germline, CDR1 is LNHDA, CDR2 SQIVND (reference sequence). The CDR3 loop is CASIIGGNQAGELFF. As DNA, the CDR3 is TGTGCCAGTATCATCGGCGGGAACCAGGCCGGGGAGCTGTTTTTT.

V is TRBV19 and J is TRBJ2-3; D may correspond to TRBD1 or TRBD2 (5 bases each). Germline CDR1 LNHDA, CDR2 SQIVND (reference sequence). V shed 4 bases and J shed 4 bases, with 9 bases lying between them. The CDR3 totals 13 residues. CDR3 amino acids: CASSKRGPDTQYF. DNA for the CDR3: TGTGCCAGTAGTAAGAGGGGCCCAGATACGCAGTATTTT.

This sequence joins TRBV28 and TRBJ2-2; D unclear. Trimming took 5 bases from V and 6 from J, leaving 4 bases between them. CDR1 and CDR2 (germline): MDHEN, SYDVKM. CDR3 length: 11 residues. CDR3 protein: CASSPPGELFF. CDR3 in DNA: TGTGCCAGCAGTCCCCCCGGGGAGCTGTTTTTT.

The genes are TRBV6-5 and TRBJ2-7, with TRBD1 as a possible D gene (6 bases). V shed 8 bases and J shed 6 bases, with 14 bases lying between them. Per germline, CDR1 MNHEY and CDR2 SVGAGI. This CDR3 comprises 12 residues. This CDR3 reads CASGYRAGEQYF. CDR3 in DNA: TGTGCCAGCGGCTACAGGGCGGGCGAGCAGTACTTC.

This chain uses TRBV28 with TRBJ2-6, with D hard to call. Trimming pared 1 base from V and 4 bases from J, leaving 8 bases between. This CDR3 comprises 15 residues. Germline CDR1 and CDR2: MDHEN and SYDVKM. CDR3 sequence: CASSLLVTGANVLTF. In nucleotides, the CDR3 is TGTGCCAGCAGTTTATTAGTAACAGGGGCCAACGTCCTGACTTTC.

This chain joins TRBV27 and TRBJ2-1; TRBD2 is a possible D gene (6 bases). V dropped 6 bases and J dropped 3 bases, with 15 bases sitting between them. Germline V lookup: CDR1 MNHEY, CDR2 SMNVEV (reference sequence). The CDR3 contains 15 residues. The CDR3 sequence: CASSRPGRGYNEQFF. For the CDR3, the DNA is TGTGCCAGCAGCCGTCCCGGGAGAGGCTACAATGAGCAGTTCTTC.

The chain combines TRBV27 with TRBJ1-2, with D tentatively TRBD1 (5 bases). In germline, CDR1 is MNHEY, CDR2 SMNVEV (reference sequence). V lost 3 bases to trimming and J lost 4 bases, with 15 bases between them. There are 15 residues in the CDR3. Written as DNA, the CDR3 is TGTGCCAGCAGTTTGTCTGGGGAGGGGAGCTATGGCTACACCTTC. Translated: CASSLSGEGSYGYTF.

Only one count was recorded for this clone. The gene calls are TRBV18 and TRBJ2-1, with TRBD2 matching 9 bases. The junction had 7 bases not matched to a gene; V was cut back by 3 bases and J by 7 bases. Looked up from germline, CDR1 is KGHSH and CDR2 is LQKENI. CDR3 length equals 15 residues. The chain's CDR3 is CASSPPGLAWNEQFF. The CDR3 DNA follows: TGTGCCAGCTCACCTCCGGGACTAGCCTGGAATGAGCAGTTCTTC.

The chain is built from TRBV15 and TRBJ2-7; D gene uncertain. The V gene lost 1 base and the J gene lost 3 bases, with 10 bases spanning the gap. This CDR3 is 14 amino acids long. The germline CDR1 and CDR2 sequences are LNHNV and YYDKDF (reference sequence). The chain's CDR3 is CATSRGGAIYEQYF. The CDR3 coding sequence is TGTGCCACCAGCAGAGGAGGAGCCATCTACGAGCAGTACTTC.